The sequence of this T cell receptor (beta chain) was determined in a study of cytomegalovirus exposure and HLA in healthy donors. Study-level information: Researchers previously reported finding some 110 million unique TCR beta sequences from approximately 190 million T cells.

General study findings and limits: Later analysis revealed greater clonal expansion in HLA-associated TCR beta chains than in equally common others. TCR beta sequences reportedly predicted the HLA-A and HLA-B alleles of most subjects accurately. TCR beta chain V- and J-gene trimming was linked, in a later analysis, to a missense variant in DCLRE1C.

PCR amplification relied on 60 Vbeta primers (plus 13 Jbeta primers). Clones were read by immunoSEQ multiplex PCR, and TCRdb kept only the in-frame ones, dropping some. The sample lists about 160,000 clones, 70% occurring once. This clone was recorded only once. The antigen is undetermined. This CDR3 has 14 amino acids. The ends lost 6 bases at V and 7 bases at J; junction bases unmatched: 9. Germline CDR1 SGHRS, CDR2 YFSETQ. The source is a man between 18 and 29 years old in good health and CMV-seropositive. What was sequenced was PBMCs. The rearrangement joins TRBV5-1 to TRBJ1-4; 7 nucleotides agree with TRBD1. In nucleotides, the CDR3 is TGCGCCAGCAAGGTAGGGGGCGAAGGTGAAAAACTGTTTTTT. This encodes CASKVGGEGEKLFF.